A single sample is the source of the 11 T cell receptor beta chains below, sequenced in a study of T cells in pancreatic ductal adenocarcinoma. Selected pancreatic ductal adenocarcinoma patients had undergone surgery without neoadjuvant therapy. The assay was immunoSEQ multiplex PCR, and TCRdb's table has in-frame clones only and misses some. Found here are approximately 13,000 clones, about nine tenths of them singletons; the top ten hold 18%. Sequencing was performed on PBMCs. The receptors come from a human donor with pancreatic ductal adenocarcinoma.

The sample holds one count of this clone. This rearrangement joins TRBV19 to TRBJ1-5; a weak D match, TRBD1 (6 bases). The germline V and J ends were trimmed by 7 bases and 3 bases, with 16 bases remaining between them. The germline V gene has CDR1 LNHDA and CDR2 SQIVND (reference sequence). The CDR3 length is 15 residues. The CDR3 region is CASNSPQGYNQPQHF. The CDR3 DNA reads as TGTGCCAGTAACTCCCCCCAGGGGTACAATCAGCCCCAGCATTTT.

J is TRBJ2-3 and V is TRBV19; D remains ambiguous. Germline-derived CDR1 and CDR2 are LNHDA and SQIVND (reference sequence). This CDR3 spans 15 amino acids. V lost 9 bases, J lost 0 bases, and 16 bases lay in between. The CDR3 DNA reads as TGTGCCAGCGCCCCCCGGACGGCTAGCACAGATACGCAGTATTTT. This encodes CASAPRTASTDTQYF.

The CDR3 loop reads CASIPDNGRYEQYF. The CDR3 DNA sequence: TGTGCCAGCATCCCGGACAACGGACGATACGAGCAGTACTTC. The rearrangement links TRBV2 to TRBJ2-7; weak D call: TRBD1 (5 bases). V was trimmed by 7 bases and J by 4 bases, leaving 17 bases between them. Germline CDR1 reads SNHLY; CDR2 reads FYNNEI. There are 14 residues in the CDR3.

This clone was seen a single time. The J gene is TRBJ1-5, the V gene TRBV6-6; no clear D gene. Trimming took 4 bases from V and 3 from J, leaving 13 bases between them. The CDR3 totals 15 residues. CDR1 and CDR2 (germline): MNHNY, SVGAGI (reference sequence). CDR3 sequence reads: CASSLRTGPNQPQHF. The CDR3 bases are TGTGCCAGCAGTTTAAGAACGGGCCCCAATCAGCCCCAGCATTTT.

The CDR3 reads CASSPGQGYTF. The DNA for the CDR3 is TGTGCCAGCAGCCCGGGCCAAGGCTACACCTTC. The chain has TRBV7-2 and TRBJ1-2, with D hard to call. The CDR3 covers 11 residues. The V end was cut by 5 bases, the J end by 8 bases, with 9 bases between. Germline-derived CDR1 and CDR2 are SGHTA and FQGNSA.

The V call is TRBV6-5, the J call TRBJ2-1; D may be TRBD2 (6 bases). Germline V gene sequence: CDR1 MNHEY, CDR2 SVGAGI. This CDR3 has 13 amino acids. Trimming shortened V by 3 bases and J by 6 bases, and 9 bases separated the two germline ends. Written as DNA, the CDR3 is TGTGCCAGCAGTTATGGAGGGAGCAATGAGCAGTTCTTC. Its translation: CASSYGGSNEQFF.

This chain links TRBV7-9 with TRBJ1-3; D unresolved. The CDR3 extends over 15 amino acids. The V gene lost 0 bases and the J gene lost 4 bases, with 10 bases spanning the gap. The germline V gene has CDR1 SEHNR and CDR2 FQNEAQ (reference sequence). The CDR3 sequence is CASSLAGNAGNTIYF. The DNA of the CDR3 is TGTGCCAGCAGCTTAGCAGGGAACGCGGGAAACACCATATATTTT.

The rearrangement links TRBV11-2 to TRBJ2-7; D gene uncertain. The germline CDR1 and CDR2 sequences are SGHAT and FQNNGV. V was cut by 6 bases and J by 1 base, with 7 bases left in between. The CDR3 consists of 12 residues. The CDR3 sequence: CASSFASYEQYF. The CDR3 DNA follows: TGTGCCAGCAGTTTTGCATCCTACGAGCAGTACTTC.

For the CDR3, the DNA is TGTGCCAGCAGCCCGAGGGCTAGCGGGAGGCTCGAGCAGTACTTC. Translated: CASSPRASGRLEQYF. The rearrangement uses TRBV9 and TRBJ2-7; 11 nucleotides agree with TRBD2. The CDR3 runs to 15 residues. With V trimmed by 4 bases and J by 6 bases, 9 bases remained unmatched. Germline V gene lookup returns CDR1 SGDLS and CDR2 YYNGEE.

V is TRBV5-6 and J is TRBJ2-3; D not certain. CDR3 length equals 14 residues. Trimming pared 7 bases from V and 3 bases from J, leaving 15 bases between. Germline V lookup: CDR1 SGHDT, CDR2 YYEEEE. The CDR3 region is CASVGPSQTDTQYF. For the CDR3, the DNA is TGTGCCAGCGTTGGCCCTTCCCAAACAGATACGCAGTATTTT. The full variable domain, with the rest looked up from reference TRBV5-6 and TRBJ2-3, is DAGVTQSPTHLIKTRGQQVTLRCSPKSGHDTVSWYQQALGQGPQFIFQYYEEEERQRGNFPDRFSGHQFPNYSSELNVNALLLGDSALYLCASVGPSQTDTQYFGPGTRLTVL.

The chain has TRBV6-5 and TRBJ2-7, with D uncertain. The germline V gene has CDR1 MNHEY and CDR2 SVGAGI. Trimming stripped 4 bases from V and 2 bases from J, with 15 bases between. This CDR3 is built from 15 residues. CDR3 bases: TGTGCCAGCAGTTCATTCGGCCCCTTGACCTACGAGCAGTACTTC. Amino acids: CASSSFGPLTYEQYF.